Listed below are T cell receptor beta chains from one sample, sequenced in a study of T cells in Graves' hyperthyroidism and ophthalmopathy. TCRdb reprocessed the multiplex PCR reads with MiXCR, giving one entry per CDR3 protein. This sample carries around 690,000 distinct CDR3 sequences, roughly 17% of them seen once, and the ten largest clones take roughly 16%. Sequencing input: blood. These receptors all stem from a man aged 45-60 years with Graves' hyperthyroidism. Each CDR3 is given with its conserved first and last residue. The D gene is left open where the match is weak. Clone size is stated in some rows and not others, as once, few, many or a class when expanded.

j_call d_call v_call clone_size cdr3_nt cdr3_aa
TRBJ2-2 TRBD2 TRBV6-1 few TGTGCCAGCAGTTTCGGGACTAGCGGGAGGGCCGCGAACACCGGGGAGCTGTTTTTT CASSFGTSGRAANTGELFF
TRBJ1-6 NA TRBV27 few TGTGCCAGCAGTTTATCTGGGGTGGGTCCCCTCCACTTT CASSLSGVGPLHF
TRBJ2-1 TRBD2 TRBV5-1 NA TGCGCCAGCAGCTTGGGCCGAGGGACTAGCAGCCTGGCGCAGTTCTTC CASSLGRGTSSLAQFF
TRBJ2-7 NA TRBV2 many TGTGCCAGCAGTGTGGAGGGACAGTTATCACCCCGGAGCGAGCAGTACTTC CASSVEGQLSPRSEQYF
TRBJ2-7 TRBD1 TRBV3-1 many TGTGCCAGCAGCCCCCCGACAGGGACAGGCCGGGAGCAGTACTTC CASSPPTGTGREQYF
TRBJ1-1 TRBD1 TRBV7-2 many TGTGCCAGCAGCGAACAGGGGTTCTCCACTGAAGCTTTCTTT CASSEQGFSTEAFF
TRBJ2-6 NA TRBV29-1 NA TGCAGCGTTTTGGTGTCGCAGCCGATGTCTGGGGCCAACGTCCTGACTTTC CSVLVSQPMSGANVLTF
TRBJ1-5 NA TRBV28 many TGTGCCAGCACCACTCCCGGGGCGGTGGGCCAGCCCCAGCATTTT CASTTPGAVGQPQHF
TRBJ2-7 TRBD2 TRBV6-5 NA TGTGCCAGCAGTTCCACGACTAGCGGGAGGGCCGGTTGGTACGAGCAGTACTTC CASSSTTSGRAGWYEQYF
TRBJ1-1 NA TRBV7-2 many TGTGCCAGCAGCTTATCCGGGGGGGTTAGGGCAGCTGAAGCTTTCTTT CASSLSGGVRAAEAFF
TRBJ2-7 TRBD2 TRBV12-3/TRBV12-4 NA TGTGCCAGCAGTTTCGTAGCGGGAGAGGCCTACGAGCAGTACTTC CASSFVAGEAYEQYF
TRBJ2-7 NA TRBV7-9 few TGTGCCACCTCCAAGGGCTCCTACGAGCAGTACTTC CATSKGSYEQYF
TRBJ2-5 TRBD1 TRBV5-1 NA TGCGCCAGCAGCAGGACAGGGGGCGAACTAGGTGGAGAGACCCAGTACTTC CASSRTGGELGGETQYF
TRBJ1-5 NA TRBV12-3/TRBV12-4 many TGTGCCAGCAGGTTGGACCCCGATGGGAATCAGCCCCAGCATTTT CASRLDPDGNQPQHF
TRBJ2-7 NA TRBV29-1 NA TGCAGCGCTTCCAAACAGGCGTACGAGCAGTACTTC CSASKQAYEQYF
TRBJ1-5 TRBD1 TRBV7-9 NA TGTGCCAATCGCCGAGCCCGGGACAGGGGTCGGAATCAGCCCCAGCATTTT CANRRARDRGRNQPQHF
TRBJ2-5 TRBD1 TRBV5-1 many TGCGCCAGCAGCTTGGGGGACAGGAGCCAAGAGACCCAGTACTTC CASSLGDRSQETQYF
TRBJ2-5 TRBD2 TRBV7-9 many TGTGCCAGCAGCGTAGCGGGTGCGGAGACCCAGTACTTC CASSVAGAETQYF
TRBJ1-1 NA TRBV11-2 many TGTGCCAGCTTTATTGGGGGAGGCACCGGGGGGACTGAAGCTTTCTTT CASFIGGGTGGTEAFF
TRBJ2-2 TRBD1 TRBV28 NA TGTGCCAGCAGTCCCCTCCTAGGGACAGGGGGCGCGAACCCCGGGGAGCTGTTTTTT CASSPLLGTGGANPGELFF
TRBJ2-7 NA TRBV7-2 many TGTGCCAGCAGCTTAGATACGTCCGGTCTTGGGCAGTACTTC CASSLDTSGLGQYF
TRBJ1-3 NA TRBV7-6 NA TGTGCCAGCACCTCAGACGTATCTGGAAACACCATATATTTT CASTSDVSGNTIYF
TRBJ2-1 NA TRBV20-1 few TGCAGTGCTAGTCAAAATATGGGCAATGAGCAGTTCTTC CSASQNMGNEQFF
TRBJ2-7 NA TRBV5-1 many TGCGCCAGCAGCCCTAGGGTGAGGAGCTCCTACGAGCAGTACTTC CASSPRVRSSYEQYF
TRBJ1-5 NA TRBV30 NA TGTGCCTGGAAATTTCCCTATAGCAATCAGCCCCAGCATTTT CAWKFPYSNQPQHF
TRBJ2-7 TRBD2 TRBV27 many TGTGCCAGCAGTCATAAAGGGCCTAGCGGCTACGAGCAGTACTTC CASSHKGPSGYEQYF
TRBJ1-1 NA TRBV10-3 NA TGTGCCATCAGTGAGTTGTCAGGGAACACTGAAGCTTTCTTT CAISELSGNTEAFF
TRBJ2-2 TRBD2 TRBV11-2 few TGTGCCAGCAGCTATGACGGGGGGAGCACCGGGGAGCTGTTTTTT CASSYDGGSTGELFF
TRBJ2-7 NA TRBV11-2 NA TGTGCCAGCAGCTTAGCCCCGGTGGACGAGCAGTACTTC CASSLAPVDEQYF
TRBJ2-5 NA TRBV2 many TGTGCCAGTCAGGACGTGTTCCAAGAGACCCAGTACTTC CASQDVFQETQYF
TRBJ2-3 TRBD2 TRBV28 few TGTGCCAGCAGTACACCTAGCGGGAAGGGCAGGAATACGCAGTATTTT CASSTPSGKGRNTQYF
TRBJ2-1 TRBD2 TRBV29-1 few TGCAGCGTTGATAGGGCGGGAGGGAGGTACAATGAGCAGTTCTTC CSVDRAGGRYNEQFF
TRBJ2-5 NA TRBV24-1 many TGTGCCACCAGTGACCCCGGGAACCTACAAGAGACCCAGTACTTC CATSDPGNLQETQYF
TRBJ1-2 TRBD1 TRBV9 NA TGTGCCAGCAGCGTAGACGGGACAGATTACTATGGCTACACCTTC CASSVDGTDYYGYTF
TRBJ2-3 TRBD2 TRBV6-1 NA TGTCCCAGCAGCCCCCACAGCGGGAGTGGGACAGATACGCAGTATTTT CPSSPHSGSGTDTQYF
TRBJ2-1 NA TRBV5-6 many TGTGCCAGCAGCTCGTGGACCGATTCGAGTACCTACAATGAGCAGTTCTTC CASSSWTDSSTYNEQFF
TRBJ2-1 NA TRBV28 NA TGTGCCAGCAGTTCAACCGGGACAGGGGGCGGGACTAGCGGTTCGAGCTCCTACAATGAGCAGTTCTTC CASSSTGTGGGTSGSSSYNEQFF
TRBJ2-7 TRBD2 TRBV4-1 few TGCGCCAGCAGCCAAGGTTTCGGACTAGCGGACTACGAGCAGTACTTC CASSQGFGLADYEQYF
TRBJ2-1 TRBD1 TRBV29-1 many TGCAGCGCTAGGGACAGGGATTACAATGAGCAGTTCTTC CSARDRDYNEQFF
TRBJ1-2 TRBD1 TRBV12-3/TRBV12-4 NA TGTGCCAGCAGCCCGGGACAGGGACTGTTTGGCTACACCTTC CASSPGQGLFGYTF
TRBJ1-6 TRBD1 TRBV2 many TGTGCCAGCAGTGGGACAGGTTCACCCCTCCACTTT CASSGTGSPLHF
TRBJ2-3 NA TRBV7-2 many TGTGCCAGCAGCTTTCCGGGGCCGGGGTCGGGTAGCACAGATACGCAGTATTTT CASSFPGPGSGSTDTQYF
TRBJ2-5 NA TRBV27 NA TGTGCCAGCAGCGGGAAGAAGGGACTCAGCCCCAGACAAGAGACCCAGTACTTC CASSGKKGLSPRQETQYF
TRBJ1-4 NA TRBV9 NA TGTGCCAGCAGCGTATCCAGGGACGCGGTGAACGAAAAACTGTTTTTT CASSVSRDAVNEKLFF
TRBJ1-5 NA TRBV28 few TGTGCCAGCAGGGAGGGCTATTATAGCAATCAGCCCCAGCATTTT CASREGYYSNQPQHF
TRBJ2-3 TRBD2 TRBV29-1 many TGCAGCGTTCCCGGACTAGCGGGAGGGCGTGCAGATACGCAGTATTTT CSVPGLAGGRADTQYF
TRBJ2-7 TRBD1 TRBV20-1 many TGCAGTGCTGTGCGACCCGGGGGACAGGGCTCCCACTACGAGCAGTACTTC CSAVRPGGQGSHYEQYF
TRBJ2-5 NA TRBV19 few TGTGCCAGTAGCCCGACGGCAGGGCAAGGGCAAGAGACCCAGTACTTC CASSPTAGQGQETQYF
TRBJ2-2 TRBD2 TRBV28 few TGTGCCAGCAGTGGTGGACTAGCGGGAGGAACCGGGGAGCTGTTTTTT CASSGGLAGGTGELFF
TRBJ2-1 NA TRBV11-2 many TGTGCCAGCAGCTCCGGATTAACGTGGGGATTTGGCAATGAGCAGTTCTTC CASSSGLTWGFGNEQFF
TRBJ2-7 NA TRBV10-2 NA TGCGCCACCCATCAGGGGTACGAGCAGTACTTC CATHQGYEQYF
TRBJ2-5 NA TRBV20-1 many TGCAGTGCTAGTCCCGACTCGTATGGGACCCAGTACTTC CSASPDSYGTQYF
TRBJ1-5 NA TRBV29-1 few TGCAGCGTTGGGGGGGGCCAGGGGCCCCAGCATTTT CSVGGGQGPQHF
TRBJ2-3 NA TRBV3-1 many TGTGCCAGCAGCCAAGCGGAGGTCACAGATACGCAGTATTTT CASSQAEVTDTQYF
TRBJ2-1 NA TRBV14 many TGTGCCAGCAGCCCCAGACCGGCGGGGCCGCGCCATGAGCAGTTCTTC CASSPRPAGPRHEQFF
TRBJ2-5 NA TRBV2 many TGTGCCAGCCGAGCCCTCCGAGGGGGTGGAGAGACCCAGTACTTC CASRALRGGGETQYF
TRBJ1-6 NA TRBV7-9 few TGTGCCAGCAGCTTAGACGGCGATACTTCACCCCTCCACTTT CASSLDGDTSPLHF
TRBJ2-1 TRBD2 TRBV27 many TGTGCCAGCAGTTTAATAGCGGGGTACAATGAGCAGTTCTTC CASSLIAGYNEQFF